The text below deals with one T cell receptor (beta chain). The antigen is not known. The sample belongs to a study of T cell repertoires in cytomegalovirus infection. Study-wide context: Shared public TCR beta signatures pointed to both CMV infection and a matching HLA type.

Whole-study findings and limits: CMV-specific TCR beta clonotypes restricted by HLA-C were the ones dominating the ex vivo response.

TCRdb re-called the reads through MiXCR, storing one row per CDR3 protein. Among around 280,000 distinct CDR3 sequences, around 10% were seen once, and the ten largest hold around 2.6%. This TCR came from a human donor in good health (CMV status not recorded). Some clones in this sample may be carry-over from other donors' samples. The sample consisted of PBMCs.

CDR3: CSVGRLTATEAFF. The CDR3, as DNA: TGCAGCGTTGGCAGACTCACCGCCACTGAAGCTTTCTTT. This chain uses TRBV29-1 with TRBJ1-1; D call uncertain. CDR3 size: 13 residues. The V end was cut by 4 bases, the J end by 4 bases, with 13 bases between. CDR1 SQVTM and CDR2 ANQGSEA come from the germline V gene.